One and the same sample provided the 30 T cell receptor beta chains below, sequenced in a study of T cells in Graves' hyperthyroidism and ophthalmopathy. TCR beta CDR3 region amplification was performed from RNA transcripts. In the first-round RT-PCR of the TCR CDR3, the HTBI primer set was used. Using its own MiXCR run on the multiplex PCR reads, TCRdb lists one record per CDR3 protein. The data show a few hundred thousand distinct CDR3 sequences, about 43% seen once. Sequenced sample: peripheral blood or thyroid tissue (not recorded which). The source is an adult woman with Graves' disease, either hyperthyroidism or ophthalmopathy (not recorded which).

The rearrangement links TRBV7-4 to TRBJ2-7; maybe TRBD2 (6 bases). The CDR3 loop spans 11 amino acids. V was clipped by 4 bases and J by 9 bases, with 10 bases between them. Per germline, CDR1 SGHVT and CDR2 SQSDAQ. The DNA of the CDR3 is TGTGCCAGCAGCTCCCAGGGAGGGCAGTACTTC. This codes for CASSSQGGQYF.

This chain connects TRBV25-1 to TRBJ1-3, with 7 positions matching TRBD1. CDR1 and CDR2 from the germline V gene are MGHDK and SYGVNS. The J segment lost 1 base and the V segment lost 8 bases, leaving 5 bases of the junction unmatched. The CDR3 runs to 14 residues. As DNA, the CDR3 is TGTGCCAGCGGGACAGCAGGATCTGGAAACACCATATATTTT. Protein sequence: CASGTAGSGNTIYF.

The rearrangement joins TRBV7-3 to TRBJ2-7; D gene ambiguous. Germline V gene data show CDR1 as SGHTA and CDR2 as FQGTGA. The CDR3 totals 14 residues. The ends were cut back, 2 bases at V and 1 base at J, with 9 bases in the middle. The CDR3 DNA reads TGTGCCAGCAGCTTAGATGGTCGATCCTACGAGCAGTACTTC. It specifies CASSLDGRSYEQYF.

In this sample, this clonotype turned up many times. The chain couples TRBV7-9 to TRBJ1-2, with 7 positions matching TRBD1. This CDR3 comprises 13 residues. After removal of 0 bases from V and 7 bases from J, the junction contained 2 bases not matched to a gene. The germline CDR1 and CDR2 sequences are SEHNR and FQNEAQ (reference sequence). The CDR3 coding sequence is TGTGCCAGCAGCTTAGCCTCAGGGGGTGGCTACACCTTC. It encodes CASSLASGGGYTF. The complete variable domain, with remaining parts taken from reference TRBV7-9 and TRBJ1-2, reads DTGVSQNPRHKITKRGQNVTFRCDPISEHNRLYWYRQTLGQGPEFLTYFQNEAQLEKSRLLSDRFSAERPKGSFSTLEIQRTEQGDSAMYLCASSLASGGGYTFGSGTRLTVV.

This clonotype showed up many times. The chain links TRBV28 to TRBJ2-5; D not resolved. The CDR3 has 14 residues. The V gene's germline CDR1 is MDHEN and CDR2 SYDVKM. V was shortened by 3 bases and J by 2 bases, with 10 bases between the two germline ends. CDR3 sequence (DNA): TGTGCCAGCAGTTTGAGGCAGCTTCAAGAGACCCAGTACTTC. Its translation is CASSLRQLQETQYF.

The chain is built from TRBV29-1 and TRBJ1-3; D call uncertain. The CDR3 loop spans 9 amino acids. Looked up from germline, CDR1 is SQVTM and CDR2 is ANQGSEA. Trimming removed 0 bases from V and 9 bases from J, with 0 bases in between. CDR3: CSVEDTIYF. The CDR3 DNA is TGCAGCGTTGAAGACACCATATATTTT. The full variable domain, rest sourced from reference TRBV29-1 and TRBJ1-3, is SAVISQKPSRDICQRGTSLTIQCQVDSQVTMMFWYRQQPGQSLTLIATANQGSEATYESGFVIDKFPISRPNLTFSTLTVSNMSPEDSSIYLCSVEDTIYFGEGSWLTVV.

This clonotype was counted at least ten times. This rearrangement joins TRBV15 to TRBJ1-5; D unclear. Germline-derived CDR1 and CDR2 are LNHNV and YYDKDF (reference sequence). Between the trimmed V and J ends, which lost 5 bases and 7 bases, there was a span of 18 bases. This CDR3 is 15 amino acids long. The CDR3 DNA is TGTGCCACCAGCGAAACGGTTGAACTGACCCAGCCCCAGCATTTT. This encodes CATSETVELTQPQHF. The full variable domain, completed using reference TRBV15 and TRBJ1-5, is DAMVIQNPRYQVTQFGKPVTLSCSQTLNHNVMYWYQQKSSQAPKLLFHYYDKDFNNEADTPDNFQSRRPNTSFCFLDIRSPGLGDTAMYLCATSETVELTQPQHFGDGTRLSIL.

At least ten counts were recorded for this clonotype. This rearrangement joins TRBV7-3 to TRBJ2-7; 9 bases fit TRBD2. Trimming took 11 bases from V and 3 from J; bases not matched to a gene: 11. The CDR3 runs to 14 residues. Germline V lookup: CDR1 SGHTA, CDR2 FQGTGA. CDR3 in amino acids: CAPITGTSFYEQYF. The CDR3 nucleotides read TGTGCCCCTATCACTGGGACTAGCTTCTACGAGCAGTACTTC.

This sequence joins TRBV30 and TRBJ1-5, with D unresolved. Deletions cut 3 bases from V and 2 bases from J, with 8 bases between. Germline values: CDR1 GTSNPN, CDR2 SVGIG (reference sequence). This CDR3 is built from 13 residues. The CDR3 DNA reads TGTGCCTGGAGGGGCGCGGGCAATCAGCCCCAGCATTTT. Translation: CAWRGAGNQPQHF.

Comment on this clonotype: The junction differs from germline at one of its ends, possibly a read error. The genes are TRBV6-1 and TRBJ2-7; D may correspond to TRBD1 or TRBD2 (5 bases each). The CDR3 runs to 14 residues. Per germline, CDR1 MNHNS and CDR2 SASEGT. This CDR3 is CAGSERQGPSEQYF. The CDR3 DNA follows: TGTGCCGGCAGTGAACGGCAGGGACCCTCCGAGCAGTACTTC.

With regard to this clonotype: This sequence may be a read error, since a much larger clone differs from it by one base. CDR3 DNA sequence: TGTGCCAGCAGCTCTCGACTAGCTTGGAACTCTGGGGCCGACGTCCTGACTTTC. Amino acid sequence: CASSSRLAWNSGADVLTF. The chain carries TRBV7-8 and TRBJ2-6, with 7 bases fitting TRBD2. This CDR3 contains 18 residues. Germline loops: CDR1 SGHVS, CDR2 FQNEAQ. Complete variable domain (other parts from reference TRBV7-8 and TRBJ2-6): GAGVSQSPRYKVAKRGQDVALRCDPISGHVSLFWYQQALGQGPEFLTYFQNEAQLDKSGLPSDRFFAERPEGSVSTLKIQRTQQEDSAVYLCASSSRLAWNSGADVLTFGAGSRLTVL.

This clonotype has a count of ten or more. This chain links TRBV5-4 with TRBJ1-2; 8 nucleotides agree with TRBD1. The germline CDR1 and CDR2 sequences are SGHNT and YYREEE (reference sequence). After removal of 2 bases from V and 2 bases from J, the junction contained 11 bases not matched to a gene. There are 17 residues in the CDR3. The CDR3 protein is CASSFGPQNRGNYGYTF. CDR3 coding DNA: TGTGCCAGCAGCTTTGGCCCTCAAAACAGGGGGAACTATGGCTACACCTTC. Full variable domain (outside the CDR3, taken from reference TRBV5-4 and TRBJ1-2): ETGVTQSPTHLIKTRGQQVTLRCSSQSGHNTVSWYQQALGQGPQFIFQYYREEENGRGNFPPRFSGLQFPNYSSELNVNALELDDSALYLCASSFGPQNRGNYGYTFGSGTRLTVV.

CDR3 region: CASGDRGKETQYF. CDR3 sequence (DNA): TGTGCCAGCGGGGACAGGGGAAAAGAGACCCAGTACTTC. This chain links TRBV5-4 with TRBJ2-5, with 10 bases that match TRBD1. Germline values: CDR1 SGHNT, CDR2 YYREEE (reference sequence). CDR3 size: 13 residues. The junction had 3 bases not matched to a gene; V was cut back by 7 bases and J by 3 bases.

The sample holds many counts of this clonotype. V is TRBV20-1 and J is TRBJ2-7; D not certain. CDR1 DFQATT and CDR2 SNEGSKA come from the germline V gene (reference sequence). The CDR3 is made up of 15 amino acids. V gave up 0 bases and J gave up 1 base, with 13 bases separating them. The CDR3 nucleotides read TGCAGTGCTAGAGATATAGTAGGCGATTCCTACGAGCAGTACTTC. Its translation is CSARDIVGDSYEQYF.

V and J are TRBV13 and TRBJ2-7, with 8 bases identical to TRBD1. The CDR3 loop spans 14 amino acids. Germline V lookup: CDR1 PRHDT, CDR2 FYEKMQ (reference sequence). Losses at the gene ends were 5 bases for V and 4 bases for J; bases not matched to a gene: 7. This CDR3 is CASSPKDREYEQYF. As DNA, the CDR3 is TGTGCCAGCAGCCCCAAGGACAGGGAGTACGAGCAGTACTTC.

At least ten counts were recorded for this clonotype. V gene TRBV7-6 combines with J gene TRBJ2-7; 7 nucleotides match TRBD2. Germline CDR1 and CDR2: SGHVS and FNYEAQ. CDR3 length: 16 residues. J lost 2 bases, V lost 1 base, and 8 bases had no gene match. CDR3 DNA: TGTGCCAGCAGCTTAGGCTCCGGGACTACGACCTACGAGCAGTACTTC. It yields the protein CASSLGSGTTTYEQYF.

This clonotype was seen at least ten times. J is TRBJ1-5 and V is TRBV30; D ambiguous. The CDR3 extends over 12 amino acids. Germline values: CDR1 GTSNPN, CDR2 SVGIG (reference sequence). V was clipped by 5 bases and J by 4 bases, with 9 bases between them. In nucleotides, the CDR3 is TGTGCCTGGGGACGGGTGAATCAGCCCCAGCATTTT. Translating gives CAWGRVNQPQHF.

The rearrangement joins TRBV20-1 to TRBJ2-5; 10 bases align to TRBD1. The CDR3 is 14 residues long. Germline-derived CDR1 and CDR2 are DFQATT and SNEGSKA (reference sequence). The junction had 5 bases not matched to a gene; V was cut back by 1 base and J by 6 bases. For the CDR3, the DNA is TGCAGTGCTAGAGTGACAGGGGGCAGTAAGACCCAGTACTTC. It is translated as CSARVTGGSKTQYF.

The V and J genes are TRBV10-3 and TRBJ2-5; 8 bases agree with TRBD2. Trimming removed 7 bases from V and 7 bases from J; junction bases left unmatched: 11. Germline CDR1 ENHRY, CDR2 SYGVKD. The CDR3 is 14 residues long. The CDR3: CAIKGGSGEGTQYF. In DNA form, the CDR3 reads TGTGCCATCAAAGGAGGTAGCGGGGAGGGGACCCAGTACTTC.

This clonotype has a handful of counts. This chain links TRBV2 with TRBJ1-3; TRBD1 is a possible D gene (6 bases). The CDR3 runs 15 residues. Trimming took off 6 bases at V and 0 bases at J, with 12 bases between the two ends. The germline CDR1 and CDR2 sequences are SNHLY and FYNNEI. The CDR3 sequence is CASSPGGASGNTIYF. Written as DNA, the CDR3 is TGTGCCAGCAGCCCCGGGGGGGCCTCTGGAAACACCATATATTTT.

The rearrangement joins TRBV20-1 to TRBJ1-2, with D tentatively TRBD1 (5 bases). Germline CDR1 is DFQATT and CDR2 is SNEGSKA (reference sequence). V lost 3 bases, J lost 7 bases, and 21 bases lay in between. This CDR3 spans 15 amino acids. CDR3 amino acids: CSASTAGPTGAGYTF. The CDR3 nucleotides read TGCAGTGCTAGTACGGCAGGGCCCACCGGGGCTGGCTACACCTTC.

The V gene is TRBV7-2, the J gene TRBJ2-3, with TRBD2 identical over 8 bases. The germline gives CDR1 SGHTA, CDR2 FQGNSA. V lost 4 bases to trimming and J lost 4 bases; unmatched junction nucleotides: 4. The CDR3 has 14 residues. CDR3 amino acids: CASSSTSGSDTQYF. The CDR3 DNA is TGTGCCAGCAGCTCAACTAGCGGTTCAGATACGCAGTATTTT. Full variable domain (outside the CDR3, taken from reference TRBV7-2 and TRBJ2-3): GAGVSQSPSNKVTEKGKDVELRCDPISGHTALYWYRQSLGQGLEFLIYFQGNSAPDKSGLPSDRFSAERTGGSVSTLTIQRTQQEDSAVYLCASSSTSGSDTQYFGPGTRLTVL.

The chain joins TRBV5-1 to TRBJ1-1; 10 nucleotides agree with TRBD1. CDR1 is SGHRS, CDR2 YFSETQ, per germline. The CDR3 runs 13 residues. Unmatched junction bases numbered 3, after V lost 2 bases and J lost 8 bases. The CDR3 is CASSLGTGVEAFF. In nucleotides, the CDR3 is TGCGCCAGCAGCTTAGGGACAGGGGTCGAAGCTTTCTTT.

This clonotype was detected many times. The rearrangement links TRBV5-1 to TRBJ2-5, with D unclear. CDR1 SGHRS and CDR2 YFSETQ come from the germline V gene. This CDR3 has 15 amino acids. V was pared by 4 bases and J by 6 bases, with 19 bases between. CDR3 residues: CASSPERSLGQTQYF. In nucleotides, the CDR3 is TGCGCCAGCAGCCCAGAAAGATCCCTAGGACAGACCCAGTACTTC.

The table lists this clonotype with many counts. The CDR3 sequence: CASSPYFGQANYEQYF. The CDR3 nucleotides read TGCGCCAGCAGCCCCTACTTCGGACAGGCCAACTACGAGCAGTACTTC. This chain connects TRBV5-1 to TRBJ2-7; the match to TRBD1 covers 7 bases. This CDR3 region has 16 residues. Trimming removed 4 bases from V and 3 bases from J; junction bases left unmatched: 13. Germline-derived CDR1 and CDR2 are SGHRS and YFSETQ.

The chain couples TRBV24-1 to TRBJ1-1; D unresolved. Germline-derived CDR1 and CDR2 are KGHDR and SFDVKD. The CDR3 has 16 amino acids. Trimming shortened V by 4 bases and J by 2 bases, and 16 bases separated the two germline ends. Written as DNA, the CDR3 is TGTGCCACCAGTGAAGTAGCGGGAGGAGATAACACTGAAGCTTTCTTT. Its translation is CATSEVAGGDNTEAFF.

This clonotype was counted many times. The rearrangement joins TRBV7-2 to TRBJ1-4, with TRBD1 as a possible D gene (5 bases). V was clipped by 4 bases and J by 7 bases, with 13 bases between them. This CDR3 contains 14 residues. CDR1 SGHTA and CDR2 FQGNSA come from the germline V gene. This CDR3 reads CASSWGSGGEKLFF. The DNA of the CDR3 is TGTGCCAGCAGCTGGGGCTCCGGGGGTGAAAAACTGTTTTTT. The full variable domain, in which reference TRBV7-2 and TRBJ1-4 provide the parts outside the CDR3, is GAGVSQSPSNKVTEKGKDVELRCDPISGHTALYWYRQSLGQGLEFLIYFQGNSAPDKSGLPSDRFSAERTGGSVSTLTIQRTQQEDSAVYLCASSWGSGGEKLFFGSGTQLSVL.

This clonotype was picked up many times. The chain is built from TRBV9 and TRBJ2-7; D is undetermined. From germline, CDR1 is SGDLS and CDR2 YYNGEE. This CDR3 spans 13 amino acids. Trimming took off 1 base at V and 5 bases at J, with 10 bases between the two ends. This CDR3 reads CASSVSAGDEQYF. The CDR3 region has the DNA TGTGCCAGCAGCGTAAGTGCTGGGGACGAGCAGTACTTC.

This clonotype was counted only a few times. The V gene is TRBV7-9, the J gene TRBJ1-3; D may be TRBD1 (5 bases). Trimming removed 5 bases at V and 5 bases at J, with 13 bases between. The CDR3 is 14 amino acids. In germline, CDR1 is SEHNR, CDR2 FQNEAQ (reference sequence). CDR3 loop: CASSIHRDRNTIYF. The CDR3 nucleotides read TGTGCCAGCAGCATCCACCGGGACCGAAACACCATATATTTT.

The chain combines TRBV20-1 with TRBJ2-5; D is ambiguous. The V and J ends lost 0 bases and 5 bases respectively, with 10 bases between them. This CDR3 contains 13 residues. The germline V gene encodes CDR1 DFQATT and CDR2 SNEGSKA (reference sequence). The CDR3 protein is CSAREVGPETQYF. The CDR3 coding sequence is TGCAGTGCTAGAGAAGTAGGGCCGGAGACCCAGTACTTC.